Each of the 27 T cell receptor beta chains below was sequenced from the same sample in a study of beta chain features in type 1 diabetes. Investigators reverse transcribed all isolated RNA, so they sequenced expressed TCRB transcripts. The method was immunoSEQ multiplex PCR; TCRdb's version includes in-frame clones alone and lacks a portion of them. The sample yields more than 150,000 clones, more than 10% seen once. The sample was central memory CD4+ T cells from blood. The source is a woman between 18 and 30 years old in good health.

In this sample, this clone turned up a few times. The rearrangement links TRBV29-1 to TRBJ2-5; no clear D gene. The CDR3 contains 11 residues. Germline-derived CDR1 and CDR2 are SQVTM and ANQGSEA. V gave up 3 bases and J gave up 4 bases, with 6 bases separating them. For the CDR3, the DNA is TGCAGCGTTGACATTAGAGAGACCCAGTACTTC. This gives the protein CSVDIRETQYF.

This clone was seen more than once but under ten times. The chain is built from TRBV10-3 and TRBJ2-5, with D perhaps TRBD1 (5 bases). This CDR3 has 17 residues. Germline V CDR1 and CDR2: ENHRY, SYGVKD. The germline V and J ends were trimmed by 3 bases and 4 bases, with 21 bases remaining between them. The CDR3 region has the DNA TGTGCCATCAGTGAACGTCGAGGCAGAACCCAGGGAGAGACCCAGTACTTC. This translates into CAISERRGRTQGETQYF.

The V call is TRBV7-3, the J call TRBJ2-1, with 9 bases matching TRBD2. The germline CDR1 and CDR2 sequences are SGHTA and FQGTGA. Trimming at V came to 5 bases and at J to 3 bases, leaving 8 bases not matched to a gene. The CDR3 totals 16 residues. Written as DNA, the CDR3 is TGTGCCAGCAGCCTCAATAGCGGGAGTTACTACAATGAGCAGTTCTTC. This translates into CASSLNSGSYYNEQFF.

The chain is built from TRBV5-6 and TRBJ1-2; D perhaps matches TRBD1 (5 bases). Trimming cost V 1 base and J 7 bases, with 17 bases left between them. CDR3 length: 15 residues. Germline CDR1 is SGHDT and CDR2 is YYEEEE. The CDR3 DNA reads TGTGCCAGCAGCTTGTACGGCTCAGGGTCCGGTGGCTACACCTTC. It is translated as CASSLYGSGSGGYTF.

This clone was seen ten or more times. The rearrangement joins TRBV28 to TRBJ2-5, with D tentatively TRBD1 (6 bases). The CDR3 extends over 13 amino acids. Per germline, CDR1 MDHEN and CDR2 SYDVKM. With 3 bases removed from V and 10 bases from J, the gap between germline ends came to 15 bases. The CDR3 spells CASSLGQGLDQYF. CDR3 DNA: TGTGCCAGCAGTTTGGGGCAGGGGTTAGACCAGTACTTC.

The chain has TRBV6-6 and TRBJ2-7; D is perhaps TRBD2 (5 bases). V shed 3 bases and J shed 5 bases, with 14 bases lying between them. Looked up from germline, CDR1 is MNHNY and CDR2 is SVGAGI (reference sequence). The CDR3 is 14 amino acids. CDR3 protein: CASSYQDFRDEQYF. The CDR3 DNA follows: TGTGCCAGCAGTTATCAGGACTTCCGCGACGAGCAGTACTTC.

This clone was observed a few times. The gene calls are TRBV6-6 and TRBJ1-1; a weak D match, TRBD1 (5 bases). Trimming shortened V by 7 bases and J by 5 bases, and 11 bases separated the two germline ends. The germline V gene has CDR1 MNHNY and CDR2 SVGAGI (reference sequence). The CDR3 has 12 residues. The CDR3, as DNA: TGTGCCAGCACTTCACGGGGGACTGAAGCTTTCTTT. This gives the protein CASTSRGTEAFF.

The chain uses TRBV5-1 and TRBJ1-1; TRBD1 agrees at 8 bases. Germline-derived CDR1 and CDR2 are SGHRS and YFSETQ. This CDR3 contains 14 residues. V lost 4 bases and J lost 4; bases outside the gene matches: 6. Written as DNA, the CDR3 is TGCGCCAGCAGCGAATTAACAGGGGGCACTGAAGCTTTCTTT. Amino acids: CASSELTGGTEAFF. The full variable domain, with the rest looked up from reference TRBV5-1 and TRBJ1-1, is KAGVTQTPRYLIKTRGQQVTLSCSPISGHRSVSWYQQTPGQGLQFLFEYFSETQRNKGNFPGRFSGRQFSNSRSEMNVSTLELGDSALYLCASSELTGGTEAFFGQGTRLTVV.

The J gene is TRBJ1-2, the V gene TRBV11-2, with 11 bases that match TRBD1. CDR3 length: 15 residues. Germline V lookup: CDR1 SGHAT, CDR2 FQNNGV. V trimming: 1 base; J trimming: 7 bases; junction bases outside the gene matches: 5. CDR3 loop: CASSLAGQGATGYTF. As DNA, the CDR3 is TGTGCCAGCAGCTTAGCAGGACAGGGGGCGACTGGCTACACCTTC.

Only a few counts were recorded for this clone. The chain uses TRBV4-2 and TRBJ1-2; 7 nucleotides align to TRBD1. There are 15 residues in the CDR3. The V and J ends lost 2 bases and 0 bases, in that order; junction bases with no gene match: 3. CDR1 and CDR2 from the germline V gene are LGHNA and YNFKEQ. The CDR3 here is CASSQSTGTNYGYTF. The CDR3 region has the DNA TGTGCCAGCAGCCAATCGACAGGGACTAACTATGGCTACACCTTC.

This clone was picked up a small number of times. The rearrangement uses TRBV30 and TRBJ1-2; D gene uncertain. The CDR3 is made up of 12 amino acids. The V end lost 3 bases, the J end lost 4 bases, and 9 bases lay between the germline ends. Germline CDR1 and CDR2: GTSNPN and SVGIG (reference sequence). The CDR3 here is CAWRAPGYGYTF. The CDR3 DNA is TGTGCCTGGAGGGCCCCTGGCTATGGCTACACCTTC.

The sample holds a few counts of this clone. This chain uses TRBV7-8 with TRBJ2-2; no clear D gene. CDR3 length: 15 residues. The V end lost 3 bases, the J end lost 0 bases, and 8 bases lay between the germline ends. Germline V gives CDR1 SGHVS, CDR2 FQNEAQ. As DNA, the CDR3 is TGTGCCAGCAGCTTTACACCCGCGAACACCGGGGAGCTGTTTTTT. Encoded protein: CASSFTPANTGELFF. Full variable domain (rest looked up from reference TRBV7-8 and TRBJ2-2): GAGVSQSPRYKVAKRGQDVALRCDPISGHVSLFWYQQALGQGPEFLTYFQNEAQLDKSGLPSDRFFAERPEGSVSTLKIQRTQQEDSAVYLCASSFTPANTGELFFGEGSRLTVL.

This rearrangement joins TRBV27 to TRBJ1-1; 11 nucleotides match TRBD1. The germline V gene has CDR1 MNHEY and CDR2 SMNVEV (reference sequence). The CDR3 has 16 residues. Germline trimming cut 7 bases from V and 2 bases from J; bases unmatched to any gene: 9. For the CDR3, the DNA is TGTGCCAGCATCCGGACAGGGGGCTATCTAAACACTGAAGCTTTCTTT. It translates to CASIRTGGYLNTEAFF.

This chain links TRBV4-1 with TRBJ2-7; TRBD1 matches 7 bases. Germline V gene data show CDR1 as MGHRA and CDR2 as YSYEKL. V lost 3 bases and J lost 2; bases outside the gene matches: 1. CDR3 size: 13 residues. CDR3 DNA sequence: TGCGCCAGCAGCCATGACAGGGCCTACGAGCAGTACTTC. Amino acids: CASSHDRAYEQYF.

The gene calls are TRBV9 and TRBJ1-1; D perhaps matches TRBD1 (6 bases). Between the trimmed V and J ends, which lost 4 bases and 4 bases, there was a span of 14 bases. Looked up from germline, CDR1 is SGDLS and CDR2 is YYNGEE. This CDR3 has 14 amino acids. The CDR3 coding sequence is TGTGCCAGCAGCTTCAGACCAGGGGTCACTGAAGCTTTCTTT. Its translation is CASSFRPGVTEAFF.

This clone was seen more than once but under ten times. The chain couples TRBV19 to TRBJ1-5; 7 nucleotides line up with TRBD1. The CDR3 totals 15 residues. The germline V gene has CDR1 LNHDA and CDR2 SQIVND (reference sequence). Trimming took 9 bases from V and 4 from J; bases not matched to a gene: 12. The CDR3 loop reads CASYPRDSSNQPQHF. The CDR3 DNA is TGTGCCAGCTACCCCCGGGACAGCTCTAATCAGCCCCAGCATTTT. Looking up the rest from reference TRBV19 and TRBJ1-5 gives the full variable domain: DGGITQSPKYLFRKEGQNVTLSCEQNLNHDAMYWYRQDPGQGLRLIYYSQIVNDFQKGDIAEGYSVSREKKESFPLTVTSAQKNPTAFYLCASYPRDSSNQPQHFGDGTRLSIL.

This clone has just one count. V is TRBV28 and J is TRBJ2-7; 8 bases fit TRBD2. V was pared by 3 bases and J by 6 bases, with 10 bases of the junction left unmatched. CDR3 length: 15 residues. Per germline, CDR1 MDHEN and CDR2 SYDVKM. The CDR3 DNA is TGTGCCAGCAGTTTGTCCAGCGGGAGTGGCCGCGAGCAGTACTTC. Encoded protein: CASSLSSGSGREQYF.

The chain combines TRBV9 with TRBJ1-1; D is unclear. This CDR3 is built from 14 residues. With 0 bases removed from V and 3 bases from J, the gap between germline ends came to 9 bases. The germline V gene has CDR1 SGDLS and CDR2 YYNGEE. CDR3 sequence reads: CASSVAGGDTEAFF. CDR3 bases: TGTGCCAGCAGCGTAGCAGGCGGGGACACTGAAGCTTTCTTT.

This chain uses TRBV27 with TRBJ2-3; D is undetermined. From germline, CDR1 is MNHEY and CDR2 SMNVEV (reference sequence). The CDR3 contains 14 residues. V lost 7 bases, J lost 4 bases, and 15 bases lay in between. DNA of the CDR3: TGTGCCAGCACCCGACTCGTAAGCCCAGATACGCAGTATTTT. Amino acids: CASTRLVSPDTQYF.

CDR3 sequence (DNA): TGCGCCAGCAGCACTGGACAGCAAGAGACCCAGTACTTC. It translates to CASSTGQQETQYF. This rearrangement joins TRBV5-1 to TRBJ2-5; maybe TRBD1 (6 bases). V lost 4 bases, J lost 2 bases, and 9 bases lay in between. Germline assignment: CDR1 SGHRS and CDR2 YFSETQ. This CDR3 is 13 amino acids long. Filled out from reference TRBV5-1 and TRBJ2-5, the complete variable domain reads KAGVTQTPRYLIKTRGQQVTLSCSPISGHRSVSWYQQTPGQGLQFLFEYFSETQRNKGNFPGRFSGRQFSNSRSEMNVSTLELGDSALYLCASSTGQQETQYFGPGTRLLVL.

This clone was counted a few times. The J gene is TRBJ2-7, the V gene TRBV5-6; D uncertain. The CDR3 consists of 15 residues. V lost 4 bases and J 2 bases, leaving 16 bases between the germline ends. Germline V lookup: CDR1 SGHDT, CDR2 YYEEEE. The chain's CDR3 is CASSLRRSGTYEQYF. CDR3 coding DNA: TGTGCCAGCAGCCTTCGGCGGAGTGGAACCTACGAGCAGTACTTC.

This chain uses TRBV18 with TRBJ2-3; 11 bases line up with TRBD1. The CDR3 sequence is 16 residues long. The V gene's germline CDR1 is KGHSH and CDR2 LQKENI. V trimming: 4 bases; J trimming: 5 bases; junction bases outside the gene matches: 8. The CDR3 loop reads CASSQQPGQGGDTQYF. CDR3 nucleotide sequence: TGTGCCAGCTCACAACAACCGGGACAGGGGGGAGATACGCAGTATTTT.

This clone was seen a few times. This chain joins TRBV18 and TRBJ1-1, with TRBD1 matching 8 bases. The V gene's germline CDR1 is KGHSH and CDR2 LQKENI. The CDR3 spans 15 residues. J lost 1 base, V lost 1 base, and 2 bases had no gene match. The CDR3 region has the DNA TGTGCCAGCTCACCACTACAGGGGGAGAACACTGAAGCTTTCTTT. It is translated as CASSPLQGENTEAFF.

This clone was seen a few times. The chain couples TRBV28 to TRBJ2-2; 9 bases align to TRBD1. From germline, CDR1 is MDHEN and CDR2 SYDVKM. The CDR3 is 17 residues long. Trimming cost V 3 bases and J 4 bases; bases outside gene matches: 9. CDR3 residues: CASSFFMGQGTTGELFF. The CDR3 nucleotides are TGTGCCAGCAGTTTCTTTATGGGACAGGGCACCACCGGGGAGCTGTTTTTT.

There are a few counts of this clone. The identical CDR3 is also encoded by other nucleotide sequences in the sample. The chain recombines TRBV29-1 with TRBJ2-2; TRBD1 might be the D (5 bases). The V end lost 6 bases, the J end lost 6 bases, and 20 bases lay between the germline ends. CDR1 is SQVTM and CDR2 is ANQGSEA in the germline V gene. The CDR3 totals 15 residues. For the CDR3, the DNA is TGCAGCGTGGCCCACTCTCACCAGGGCCCCGGGGAGCTGTTTTTT. Translation gives CSVAHSHQGPGELFF.

The chain is built from TRBV28 and TRBJ2-7; possible D gene TRBD1, 6 bases. Germline values: CDR1 MDHEN, CDR2 SYDVKM. Trimming removed 5 bases from V and 2 bases from J, with 10 bases in between. The CDR3 loop spans 13 amino acids. CDR3 sequence: CASSVTGTYEQYF. As DNA, the CDR3 is TGTGCCAGCAGTGTCACAGGGACCTACGAGCAGTACTTC.

The chain links TRBV7-2 to TRBJ2-5; D is possibly TRBD1 (6 bases). Trimming pared 5 bases from V and 3 bases from J, leaving 19 bases between. CDR1 is SGHTA and CDR2 is FQGNSA in the germline V gene. The CDR3 runs to 16 residues. CDR3 protein: CASSPSRVGGEETQYF. CDR3 DNA sequence: TGTGCCAGCAGCCCCAGCAGGGTAGGGGGAGAAGAGACCCAGTACTTC.